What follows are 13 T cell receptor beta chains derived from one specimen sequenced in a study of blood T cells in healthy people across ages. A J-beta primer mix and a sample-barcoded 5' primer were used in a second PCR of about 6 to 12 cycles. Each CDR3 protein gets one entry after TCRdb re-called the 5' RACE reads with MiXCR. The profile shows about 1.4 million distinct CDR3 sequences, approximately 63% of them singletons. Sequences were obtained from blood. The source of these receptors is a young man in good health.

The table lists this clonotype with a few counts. The CDR3 protein is CASSLRGTSSTDTQYF. For the CDR3, the DNA is TGTGCCAGCAGCTTGCGCGGAACCTCTAGCACAGATACGCAGTATTTT. This chain uses TRBV7-2 with TRBJ2-3; no clear D gene. The CDR3 sequence is 16 residues long. V was trimmed by 3 bases and J by 0 bases, leaving 13 bases between them. CDR1 SGHTA and CDR2 FQGNSA come from the germline V gene.

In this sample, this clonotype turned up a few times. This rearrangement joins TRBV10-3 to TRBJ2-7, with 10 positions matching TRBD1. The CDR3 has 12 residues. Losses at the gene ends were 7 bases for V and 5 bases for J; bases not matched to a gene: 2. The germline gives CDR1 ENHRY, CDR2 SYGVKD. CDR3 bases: TGTGCCATCACCGGGACAGGGGACGAGCAGTACTTC. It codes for CAITGTGDEQYF.

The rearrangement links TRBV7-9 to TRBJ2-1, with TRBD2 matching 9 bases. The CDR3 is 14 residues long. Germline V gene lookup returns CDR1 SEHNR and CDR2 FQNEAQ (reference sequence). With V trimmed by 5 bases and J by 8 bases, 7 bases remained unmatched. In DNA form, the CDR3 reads TGTGCCAGCAGCAAACGGACTAGCGTTGATGAGCAGTTCTTC. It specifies CASSKRTSVDEQFF.

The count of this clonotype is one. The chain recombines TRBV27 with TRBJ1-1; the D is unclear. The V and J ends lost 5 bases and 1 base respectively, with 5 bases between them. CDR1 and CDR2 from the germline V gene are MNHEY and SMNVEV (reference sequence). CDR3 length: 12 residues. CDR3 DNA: TGTGCCAGCAGTACATCGAACACTGAAGCTTTCTTT. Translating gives CASSTSNTEAFF.

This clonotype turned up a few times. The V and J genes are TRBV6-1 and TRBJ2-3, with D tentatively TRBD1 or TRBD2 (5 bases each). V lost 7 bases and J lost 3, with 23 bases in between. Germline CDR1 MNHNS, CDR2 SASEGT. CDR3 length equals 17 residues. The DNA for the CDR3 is TGTGCCAGCATCGCCTTTAGACAGTCGGGGTGGACAGATACGCAGTATTTT. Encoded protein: CASIAFRQSGWTDTQYF.

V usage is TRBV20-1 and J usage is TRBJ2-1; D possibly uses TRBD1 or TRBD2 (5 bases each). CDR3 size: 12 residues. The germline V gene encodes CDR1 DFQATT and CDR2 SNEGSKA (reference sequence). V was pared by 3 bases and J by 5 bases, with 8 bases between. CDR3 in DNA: TGCAGTGCTAGTGGGGGAGACAATGAGCAGTTCTTC. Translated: CSASGGDNEQFF.

The CDR3 protein is CASSALAGATYEQYF. The CDR3 nucleotides are TGTGCCAGCAGCGCCCTAGCGGGAGCGACCTACGAGCAGTACTTC. The genes are TRBV9 and TRBJ2-7, with TRBD2 matching 10 bases. With 3 bases clipped from V and 2 bases from J, the junction kept 5 bases outside the gene matches. The CDR3 spans 15 residues. In germline, CDR1 is SGDLS, CDR2 YYNGEE.

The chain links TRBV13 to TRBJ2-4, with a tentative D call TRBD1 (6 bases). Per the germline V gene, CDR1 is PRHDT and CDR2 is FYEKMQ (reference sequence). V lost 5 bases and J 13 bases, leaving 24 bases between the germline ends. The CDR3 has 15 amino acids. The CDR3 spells CASSPLRDTSYGQYF. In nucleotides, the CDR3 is TGTGCCAGCAGCCCCCTCCGGGACACCTCCTACGGGCAGTACTTC.

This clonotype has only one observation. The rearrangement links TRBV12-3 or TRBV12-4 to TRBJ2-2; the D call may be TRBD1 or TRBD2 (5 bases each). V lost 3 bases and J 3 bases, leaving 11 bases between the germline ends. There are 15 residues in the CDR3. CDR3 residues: CASSLTQGDTGELFF. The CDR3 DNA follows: TGTGCCAGCAGTTTGACCCAGGGAGACACCGGGGAGCTGTTTTTT.

CDR3 sequence (DNA): TGCGCCAGCAGCCAAGACTGGTTGTCGCGGGACACTGAAGCTTTCTTT. This gives the protein CASSQDWLSRDTEAFF. The chain carries TRBV4-3 and TRBJ1-1; D uncertain. Trimming took off 0 bases at V and 3 bases at J, with 14 bases between the two ends. Germline values: CDR1 LGHNA, CDR2 YSLEER. The CDR3 totals 16 residues.

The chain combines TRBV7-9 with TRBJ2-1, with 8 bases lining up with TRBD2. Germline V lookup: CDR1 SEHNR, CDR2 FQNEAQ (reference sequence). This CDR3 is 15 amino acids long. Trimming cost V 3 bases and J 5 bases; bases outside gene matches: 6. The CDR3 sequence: CASSFSGDAHNEQFF. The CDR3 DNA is TGTGCCAGCAGCTTTAGCGGGGACGCCCACAATGAGCAGTTCTTC.

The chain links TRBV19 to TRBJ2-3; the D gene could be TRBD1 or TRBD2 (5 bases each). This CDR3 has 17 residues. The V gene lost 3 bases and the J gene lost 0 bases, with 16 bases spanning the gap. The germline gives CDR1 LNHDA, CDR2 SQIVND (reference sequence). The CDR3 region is CASSIPPGTISTDTQYF. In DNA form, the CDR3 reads TGTGCCAGTAGTATCCCCCCCGGGACCATAAGCACAGATACGCAGTATTTT. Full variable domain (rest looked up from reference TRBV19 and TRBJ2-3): DGGITQSPKYLFRKEGQNVTLSCEQNLNHDAMYWYRQDPGQGLRLIYYSQIVNDFQKGDIAEGYSVSREKKESFPLTVTSAQKNPTAFYLCASSIPPGTISTDTQYFGPGTRLTVL.

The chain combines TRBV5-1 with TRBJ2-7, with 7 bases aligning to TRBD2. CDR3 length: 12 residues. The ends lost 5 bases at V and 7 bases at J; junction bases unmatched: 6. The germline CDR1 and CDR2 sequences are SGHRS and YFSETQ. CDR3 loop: CASRLAFNEQYF. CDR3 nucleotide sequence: TGCGCCAGCAGACTAGCGTTCAATGAGCAGTACTTC.